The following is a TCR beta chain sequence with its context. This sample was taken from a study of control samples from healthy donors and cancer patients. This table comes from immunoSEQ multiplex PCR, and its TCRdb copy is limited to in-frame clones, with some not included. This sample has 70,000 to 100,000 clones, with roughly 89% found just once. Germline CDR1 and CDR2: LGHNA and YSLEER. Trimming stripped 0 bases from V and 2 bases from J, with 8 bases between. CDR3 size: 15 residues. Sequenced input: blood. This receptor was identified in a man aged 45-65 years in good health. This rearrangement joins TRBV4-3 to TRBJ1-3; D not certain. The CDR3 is CASSQEKGPGNTIYF. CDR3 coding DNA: TGCGCCAGCAGCCAAGAAAAAGGCCCTGGAAACACCATATATTTT.